Here is one TCR beta chain with its context. Its antigen remains unidentified. Within one base of it there is no much larger clone, and no base qualities were kept. Participants in the prospective study were aged roughly 18 to 100 years, lived in 24 United States geographic areas, and enrolled through a virtual design. In the prospective study, cohorts were assigned on the basis of participant-reported clinical history obtained from a screening survey and a study questionnaire. Recovered participants in ImmuneRACE Cohort 3 were defined by two consecutive negative NP/OP PCR tests, clearance by a healthcare professional, or resolution of symptoms. In the prospective study, mobile phlebotomists collected whole blood, serum and a nasopharyngeal or oropharyngeal swab from each participant. Participants in the prospective study had the option to provide additional blood draws and questionnaires over a roughly 2-month period. Before DNA extraction, prospective study blood samples were shipped either frozen or at room temperature.

From its cysteine to its phenylalanine, the CDR3 spans 14 amino acids. CDR3 DNA is the only sequence kept; it has 42 bases, read in frame from the first base. The V and J ends are trimmed by 5 bases and 1 base, leaving 10 bases between them. CDR1 and CDR2 were assigned from the germline V gene as LGHNA and YSLEER. The record originates from a study of blood T cell repertoires in COVID-19 (dated by TCRdb to 2019 to 2021). In the study overall: Samples covering the acute and convalescent phases of COVID-19 were provided by collaborators in the United States, Italy and Spain. The prospective study material was composed of cDNA or gDNA derived from T cells, B-cell-depleted T cells, or PBMCs. Deeply sampled blood TCRbeta repertoires from subjects exposed to, actively infected with, or recovered from COVID-19 were included in the dataset. The repertoires were released in a freely available public database intended as a resource for research on the immune response to SARS-CoV-2. Samples were obtained from the ongoing ImmuneRACE study (first 160 participants) and from 1,000 to 1,500 subjects provided by 6 global collaborators. Sample metadata almost always included a de-identified subject ID, COVID-19 status, age in years and sex. Where available, HLA class I and class II types were taken from metadata supplied by the sample provider and were not determined by assay-based typing. The paper as a whole reports these results and caveats: The quantity of clinical and demographic metadata differed by source and by participant and was supplied without curation.

TCRbeta CDR3 regions were amplified from genomic DNA by means of the immunoSEQ Assay, a bias-controlled multiplex PCR. Concerning the study's data processing: Within the assay, amplification of reference gene primers was used to estimate how many nucleated cells each sample contained. Sequence reads were collapsed and filtered to measure the absolute abundance of every unique TCRbeta CDR3 rearrangement. For each sample, productive Simpson clonality was calculated by taking the square root of Simpson's diversity index across productive rearrangements. The clones in this table, taken by TCRdb from immuneACCESS, are in-frame only. Not every clone is retained; where verified, under half of the shortfall comes from an unresolved V gene, and the cause of the rest is unknown. V, J and clone size are those of that table, while D and trimming were read from the DNA. The sample table records approximately 250,000 clones; 75% to 90% of these occur just once. The top ten clones comprise 4.1% of the sample.

Sequenced input: PBMCs or T cells enriched from blood (not recorded which). The chain employs TRBV4-3 and TRBJ2-3; a tentative D call is TRBD1 (5 bases match). The sequence derives from a woman between 25 and 40 years old who had recovered from COVID-19. The CDR3 region reads CASSFDRGTDTQYF. The DNA sequence follows: TGCGCCAGCAGCTTCGACAGAGGCACAGATACGCAGTATTTT.